These 11 T cell receptor beta chains share one sample of origin, sequenced in a study of PD-L1 blockade in urothelial cancer. Time point reported: peripheral blood 6 weeks after treatment start. Only in-frame clones appear in the TCRdb table, and some are missing; sequencing was by immunoSEQ multiplex PCR. The data show fewer than 90,000 clones, more than 85% seen once. Sequenced here: PBMCs, sampled around atezolizumab (anti-PD-L1) treatment. These receptor sequences come from a woman aged 80 or older with urothelial cancer.

The V gene is TRBV5-1, the J gene TRBJ2-6; 8 bases fit TRBD2. Per the germline V gene, CDR1 is SGHRS and CDR2 is YFSETQ. CDR3 length equals 17 residues. The V segment lost 3 bases and the J segment 4 bases; nucleotides outside the gene matches: 9. CDR3 coding DNA: TGCGCCAGCAGCTCGAGGACTAGCCTCGCCGGGGCCAACGTCCTGACTTTC. Translating gives CASSSRTSLAGANVLTF.

CDR3 bases: TGCGCCAGCAGCTTCACAGGTTCACCCCCCCAAGAGACCCAGTACTTC. Translation: CASSFTGSPPQETQYF. The chain combines TRBV5-1 with TRBJ2-5; D is perhaps TRBD1 (5 bases). Germline V gives CDR1 SGHRS, CDR2 YFSETQ. CDR3 size: 16 residues. Between the trimmed V and J ends, which lost 2 bases and 1 base, there was a span of 15 bases.

The chain employs TRBV28 and TRBJ2-7, with 9 nucleotides matching TRBD2. CDR1 is MDHEN, CDR2 SYDVKM, per germline. This CDR3 region has 15 residues. The J segment lost 2 bases and the V segment lost 5 bases, leaving 7 bases of the junction unmatched. The CDR3 nucleotides are TGTGCCAGCAGTCAGGCTAGCGGGATAACCTACGAGCAGTACTTC. Residues: CASSQASGITYEQYF.

This chain uses TRBV7-9 with TRBJ1-1; D possibly corresponds to TRBD1 (6 bases). V lost 3 bases and J 8 bases, leaving 16 bases between the germline ends. Germline-derived CDR1 and CDR2 are SEHNR and FQNEAQ (reference sequence). The CDR3 is 14 amino acids. The CDR3, as DNA: TGTGCCAGCAGCTTGGACCCGACCGGGACAGAAGCTTTCTTT. It encodes CASSLDPTGTEAFF.

The chain uses TRBV6-1 and TRBJ2-7; 9 bases map to TRBD1. From germline, CDR1 is MNHNS and CDR2 SASEGT. This CDR3 contains 16 residues. The V and J ends lost 4 bases and 3 bases, in that order; junction bases with no gene match: 10. The CDR3 DNA sequence: TGTGCCAGCAGTGCTTATTCCGGGACAGGGATCTACGAGCAGTACTTC. It encodes CASSAYSGTGIYEQYF.

The chain recombines TRBV27 with TRBJ1-2, with D possibly TRBD1 on 6 matching bases. Trimming shortened V by 1 base and J by 6 bases, and 27 bases separated the two germline ends. Germline CDR1 and CDR2: MNHEY and SMNVEV (reference sequence). The CDR3 contains 19 residues. For the CDR3, the DNA is TGTGCCAGCAGTTTATTCCCCTCGGTGGGGAGGGGGGCTTTAGATGGCTACACCTTC. Protein: CASSLFPSVGRGALDGYTF.

The table lists this clone with a count of one. The V gene is TRBV5-1, the J gene TRBJ1-2; 10 nucleotides line up with TRBD1. V lost 4 bases, J lost 8 bases, and 11 bases stayed unmatched. The germline CDR1 and CDR2 sequences are SGHRS and YFSETQ. This CDR3 contains 15 residues. CDR3 coding DNA: TGCGCCAGCAGCACCCGACAGGGGGCAAAGGGGGGCTACACCTTC. Translating gives CASSTRQGAKGGYTF.

CDR3 bases: TGTGCCAGCAGCTTGGGGGCAGGGGGTCGCGAGCAGTACTTC. It is translated as CASSLGAGGREQYF. V and J are TRBV5-6 and TRBJ2-7; 7 bases line up with TRBD1. The CDR3 is made up of 14 amino acids. Trimming removed 0 bases from V and 6 bases from J; junction bases left unmatched: 6. Germline CDR1 is SGHDT and CDR2 is YYEEEE. Full variable domain (rest looked up from reference TRBV5-6 and TRBJ2-7): DAGVTQSPTHLIKTRGQQVTLRCSPKSGHDTVSWYQQALGQGPQFIFQYYEEEERQRGNFPDRFSGHQFPNYSSELNVNALLLGDSALYLCASSLGAGGREQYFGPGTRLTVT.

V is TRBV11-3 and J is TRBJ2-1; D possibly corresponds to TRBD2 (6 bases). This CDR3 region has 16 residues. Deletions cut 4 bases from V and 9 bases from J, with 22 bases between. Germline CDR1 reads SGHNT; CDR2 reads YENEEA. The CDR3 loop is CASSYAGTGGWGEQFF. CDR3 sequence (DNA): TGTGCCAGCAGCTACGCCGGGACTGGGGGTTGGGGTGAGCAGTTCTTC.

The chain employs TRBV11-1 and TRBJ1-3, with a possible D match to TRBD1 (6 bases). V was cut by 6 bases and J by 4 bases, with 16 bases left in between. Germline V lookup: CDR1 SGHAT, CDR2 FQDESV (reference sequence). This CDR3 has 15 amino acids. This CDR3 reads CASRVDRSPGNTIYF. In nucleotides, the CDR3 is TGTGCCAGCAGAGTCGACAGGTCGCCGGGAAACACCATATATTTT.

This chain joins TRBV28 and TRBJ2-1; a weak D match, TRBD2 (7 bases). The CDR3 loop spans 12 amino acids. Trimming removed 3 bases at V and 10 bases at J, with 10 bases between. In germline, CDR1 is MDHEN, CDR2 SYDVKM. The CDR3 sequence is CASSLGGGEQFF. For the CDR3, the DNA is TGTGCCAGCAGTTTGGGAGGGGGAGAGCAGTTCTTC.